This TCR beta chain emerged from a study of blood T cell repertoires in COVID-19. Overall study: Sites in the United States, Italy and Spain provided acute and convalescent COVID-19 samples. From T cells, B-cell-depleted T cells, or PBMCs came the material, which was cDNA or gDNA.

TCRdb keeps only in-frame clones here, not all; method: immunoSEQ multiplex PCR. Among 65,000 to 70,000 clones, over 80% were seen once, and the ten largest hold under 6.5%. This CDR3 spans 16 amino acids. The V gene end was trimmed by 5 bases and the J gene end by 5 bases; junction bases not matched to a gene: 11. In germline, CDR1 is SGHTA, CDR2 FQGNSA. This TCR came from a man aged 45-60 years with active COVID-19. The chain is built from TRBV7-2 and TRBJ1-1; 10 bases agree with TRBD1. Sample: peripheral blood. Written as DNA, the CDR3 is TGTGCCAGCAGCCCCACCGGGACAGGGGTCGGGACTGAAGCTTTCTTT. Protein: CASSPTGTGVGTEAFF.